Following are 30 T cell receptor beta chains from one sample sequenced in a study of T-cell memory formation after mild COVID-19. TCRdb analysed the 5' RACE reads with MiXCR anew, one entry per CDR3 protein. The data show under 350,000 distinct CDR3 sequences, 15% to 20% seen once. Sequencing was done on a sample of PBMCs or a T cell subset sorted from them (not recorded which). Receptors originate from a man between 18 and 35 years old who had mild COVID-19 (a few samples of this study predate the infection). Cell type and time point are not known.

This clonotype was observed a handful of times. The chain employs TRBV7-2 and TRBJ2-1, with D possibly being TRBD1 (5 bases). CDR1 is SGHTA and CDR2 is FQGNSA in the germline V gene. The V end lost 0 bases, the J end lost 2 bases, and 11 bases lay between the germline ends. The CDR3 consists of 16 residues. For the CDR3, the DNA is TGTGCCAGCAGCTTAGCGGATCAGGGCCCCTACAATGAGCAGTTCTTC. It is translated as CASSLADQGPYNEQFF.

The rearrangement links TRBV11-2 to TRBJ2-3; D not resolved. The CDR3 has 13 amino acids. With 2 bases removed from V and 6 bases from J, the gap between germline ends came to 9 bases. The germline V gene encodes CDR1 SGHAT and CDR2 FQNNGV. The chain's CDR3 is CASSLRESDTQYF. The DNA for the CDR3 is TGTGCCAGCAGCTTAAGAGAGTCGGATACGCAGTATTTT.

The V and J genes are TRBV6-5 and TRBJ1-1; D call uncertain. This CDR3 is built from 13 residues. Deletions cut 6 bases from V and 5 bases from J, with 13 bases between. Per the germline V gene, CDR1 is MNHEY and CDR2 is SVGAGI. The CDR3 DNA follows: TGTGCCAGCAGCCACCGGGAAGGAACTGAAGCTTTCTTT. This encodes CASSHREGTEAFF.

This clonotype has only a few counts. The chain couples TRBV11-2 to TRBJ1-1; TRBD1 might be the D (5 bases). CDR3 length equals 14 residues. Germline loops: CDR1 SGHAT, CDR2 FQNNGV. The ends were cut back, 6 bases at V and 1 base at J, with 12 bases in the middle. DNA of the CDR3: TGTGCCAGCAGAGACGGGACGGCGAACACTGAAGCTTTCTTT. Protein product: CASRDGTANTEAFF.

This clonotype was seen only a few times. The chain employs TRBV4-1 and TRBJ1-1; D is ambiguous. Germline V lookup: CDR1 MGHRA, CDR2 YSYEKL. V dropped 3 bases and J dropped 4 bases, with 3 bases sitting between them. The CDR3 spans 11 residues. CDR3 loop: CASSHSTEAFF. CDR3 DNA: TGCGCCAGCAGCCATAGCACTGAAGCTTTCTTT.

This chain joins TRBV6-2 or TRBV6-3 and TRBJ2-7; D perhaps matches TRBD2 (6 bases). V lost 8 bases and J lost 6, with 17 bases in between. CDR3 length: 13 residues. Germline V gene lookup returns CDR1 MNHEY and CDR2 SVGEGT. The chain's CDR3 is CASRPSGVGEQYV. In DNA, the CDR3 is TGTGCCAGCCGACCGTCGGGGGTGGGCGAGCAGTACGTC.

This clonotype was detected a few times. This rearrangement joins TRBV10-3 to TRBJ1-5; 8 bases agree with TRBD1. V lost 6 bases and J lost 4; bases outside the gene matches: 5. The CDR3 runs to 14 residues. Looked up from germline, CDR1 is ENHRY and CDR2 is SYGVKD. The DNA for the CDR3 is TGTGCCATCAGCGCGACAGGGGAAAATCAGCCCCAGCATTTT. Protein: CAISATGENQPQHF.

CDR3 DNA sequence: TGTGCCAGCAGCTCCGTTACCGGGACTAGCGGGGGGCCCTTGCAGTACTTC. Protein: CASSSVTGTSGGPLQYF. V and J are TRBV7-2 and TRBJ2-5; the match to TRBD2 covers 15 bases. Unmatched junction bases numbered 14, after V lost 4 bases and J lost 11 bases. Germline V lookup: CDR1 SGHTA, CDR2 FQGNSA. This CDR3 contains 17 residues.

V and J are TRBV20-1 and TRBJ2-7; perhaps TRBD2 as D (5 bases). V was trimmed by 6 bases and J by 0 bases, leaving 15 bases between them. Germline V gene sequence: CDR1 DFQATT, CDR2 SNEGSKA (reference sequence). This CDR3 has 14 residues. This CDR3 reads CSALSGRASYEQYF. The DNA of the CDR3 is TGCAGTGCCCTCTCGGGAAGAGCCTCCTACGAGCAGTACTTC.

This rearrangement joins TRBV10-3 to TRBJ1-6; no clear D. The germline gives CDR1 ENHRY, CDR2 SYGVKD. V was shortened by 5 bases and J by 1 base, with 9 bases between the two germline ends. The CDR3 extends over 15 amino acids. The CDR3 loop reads CAISSGDSYNSPLHF. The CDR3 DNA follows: TGTGCCATCAGTTCTGGGGATTCCTATAATTCACCCCTCCACTTT.

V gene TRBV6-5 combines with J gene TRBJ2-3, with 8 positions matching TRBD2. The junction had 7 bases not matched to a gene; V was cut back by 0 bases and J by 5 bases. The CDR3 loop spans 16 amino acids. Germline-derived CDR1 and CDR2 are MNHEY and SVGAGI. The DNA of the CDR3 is TGTGCCAGCAGTTACTCGGTCGGACTAGCCAGAGATACGCAGTATTTT. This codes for CASSYSVGLARDTQYF.

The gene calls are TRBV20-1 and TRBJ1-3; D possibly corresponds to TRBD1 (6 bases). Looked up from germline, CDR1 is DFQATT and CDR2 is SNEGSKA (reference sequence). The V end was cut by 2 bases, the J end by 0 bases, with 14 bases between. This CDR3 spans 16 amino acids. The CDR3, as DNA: TGCAGTGCTAGACCCCTGGGACAATACTCTGGAAACACCATATATTTT. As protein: CSARPLGQYSGNTIYF.

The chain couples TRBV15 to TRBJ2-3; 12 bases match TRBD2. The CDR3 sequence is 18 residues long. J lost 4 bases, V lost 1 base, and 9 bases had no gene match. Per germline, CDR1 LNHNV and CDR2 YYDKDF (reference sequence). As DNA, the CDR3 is TGTGCCACCAGCAGAGCTAGGCTAGCGGGGGGGCCCGCAGATACGCAGTATTTT. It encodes CATSRARLAGGPADTQYF.

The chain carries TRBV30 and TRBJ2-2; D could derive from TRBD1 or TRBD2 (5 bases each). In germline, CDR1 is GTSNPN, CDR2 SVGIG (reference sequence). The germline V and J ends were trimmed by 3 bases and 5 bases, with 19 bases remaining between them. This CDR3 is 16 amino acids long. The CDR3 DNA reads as TGTGCCTGGAGGAGATATGCCGGGGCATGGACCGGGGAGCTGTTTTTT. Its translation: CAWRRYAGAWTGELFF.

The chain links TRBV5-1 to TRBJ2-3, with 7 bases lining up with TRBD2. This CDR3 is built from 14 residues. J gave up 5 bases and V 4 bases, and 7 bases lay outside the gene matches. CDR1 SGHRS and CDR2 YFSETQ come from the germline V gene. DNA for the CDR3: TGCGCCAGCAGCCCCGGACTAGGCCGAGATACGCAGTATTTT. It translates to CASSPGLGRDTQYF.

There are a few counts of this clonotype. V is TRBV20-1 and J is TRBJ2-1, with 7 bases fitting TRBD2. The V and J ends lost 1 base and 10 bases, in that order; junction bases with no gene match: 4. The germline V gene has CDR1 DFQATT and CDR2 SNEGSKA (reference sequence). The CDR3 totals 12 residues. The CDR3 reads CSARGGGVEQFF. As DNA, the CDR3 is TGCAGTGCTAGAGGGGGAGGGGTGGAGCAGTTCTTC.

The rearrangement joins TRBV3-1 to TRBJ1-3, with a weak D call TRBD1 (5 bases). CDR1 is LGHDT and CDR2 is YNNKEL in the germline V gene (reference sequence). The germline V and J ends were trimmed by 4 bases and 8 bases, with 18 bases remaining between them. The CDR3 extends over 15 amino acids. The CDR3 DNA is TGTGCCAGCAGCCCCAGGGACGGCGGATCGGACACCATATATTTT. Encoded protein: CASSPRDGGSDTIYF. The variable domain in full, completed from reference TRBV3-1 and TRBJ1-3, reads DTAVSQTPKYLVTQMGNDKSIKCEQNLGHDTMYWYKQDSKKFLKIMFSYNNKELIINETVPNRFSPKSPDKAHLNLHINSLELGDSAVYFCASSPRDGGSDTIYFGEGSWLTVV.

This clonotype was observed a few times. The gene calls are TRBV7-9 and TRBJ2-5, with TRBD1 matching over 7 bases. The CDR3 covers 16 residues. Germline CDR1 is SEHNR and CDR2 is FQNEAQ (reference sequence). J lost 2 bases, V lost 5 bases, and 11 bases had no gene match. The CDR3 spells CASSPRTGKGQETQYF. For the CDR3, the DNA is TGTGCCAGCAGCCCACGGACAGGAAAGGGGCAAGAGACCCAGTACTTC. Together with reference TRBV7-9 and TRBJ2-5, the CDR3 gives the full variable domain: DTGVSQNPRHKITKRGQNVTFRCDPISEHNRLYWYRQTLGQGPEFLTYFQNEAQLEKSRLLSDRFSAERPKGSFSTLEIQRTEQGDSAMYLCASSPRTGKGQETQYFGPGTRLLVL.

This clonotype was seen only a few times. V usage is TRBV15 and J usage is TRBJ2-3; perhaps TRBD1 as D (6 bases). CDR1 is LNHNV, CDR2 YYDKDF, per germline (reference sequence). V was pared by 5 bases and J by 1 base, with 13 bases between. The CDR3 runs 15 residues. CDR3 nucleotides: TGTGCCACCAGCGAAAGACAGGCCCGCACAGATACGCAGTATTTT. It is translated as CATSERQARTDTQYF.

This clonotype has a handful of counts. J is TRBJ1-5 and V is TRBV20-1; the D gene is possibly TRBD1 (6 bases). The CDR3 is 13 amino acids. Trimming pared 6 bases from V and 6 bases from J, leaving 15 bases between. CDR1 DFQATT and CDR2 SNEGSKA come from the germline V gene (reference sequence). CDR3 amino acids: CSAKGGGTQPQHF. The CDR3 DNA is TGCAGTGCGAAGGGCGGGGGCACTCAGCCCCAGCATTTT.

The CDR3 is CASSLRGRVGEQFF. As DNA, the CDR3 is TGTGCCAGCAGTTTACGGGGAAGGGTCGGGGAGCAGTTCTTC. The gene calls are TRBV28 and TRBJ2-1; TRBD2 is a possible D gene (5 bases). The CDR3 sequence is 14 residues long. The germline V gene encodes CDR1 MDHEN and CDR2 SYDVKM. V was clipped by 2 bases and J by 10 bases, with 15 bases between them.

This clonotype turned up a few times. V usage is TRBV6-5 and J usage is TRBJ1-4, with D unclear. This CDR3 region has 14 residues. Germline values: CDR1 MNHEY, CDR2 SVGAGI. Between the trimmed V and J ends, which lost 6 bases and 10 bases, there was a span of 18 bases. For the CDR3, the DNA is TGTGCCAGCAGGCCGGGCGGGGAAATACGAAAACTGTTTTTT. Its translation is CASRPGGEIRKLFF.

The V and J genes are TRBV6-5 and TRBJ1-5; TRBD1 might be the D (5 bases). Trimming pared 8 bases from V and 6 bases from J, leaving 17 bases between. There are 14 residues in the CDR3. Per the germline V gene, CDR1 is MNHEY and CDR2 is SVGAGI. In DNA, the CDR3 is TGTGCCAGCGGAATGCAGGGTAAAGGTCAGCCCCAGCATTTT. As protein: CASGMQGKGQPQHF.

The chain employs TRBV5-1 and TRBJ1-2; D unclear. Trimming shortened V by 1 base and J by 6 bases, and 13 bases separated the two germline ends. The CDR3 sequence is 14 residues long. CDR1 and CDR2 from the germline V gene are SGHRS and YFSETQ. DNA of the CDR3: TGCGCCAGCAGCTTGAATGGGGTCCCCCATGGCTACACCTTC. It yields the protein CASSLNGVPHGYTF.

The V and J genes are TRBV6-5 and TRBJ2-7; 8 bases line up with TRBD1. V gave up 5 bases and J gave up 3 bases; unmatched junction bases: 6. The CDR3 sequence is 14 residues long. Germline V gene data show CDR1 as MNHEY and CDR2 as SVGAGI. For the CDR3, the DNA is TGTGCCAGCAGTGAGGACAGGGCAAACTACGAGCAGTACTTC. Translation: CASSEDRANYEQYF.

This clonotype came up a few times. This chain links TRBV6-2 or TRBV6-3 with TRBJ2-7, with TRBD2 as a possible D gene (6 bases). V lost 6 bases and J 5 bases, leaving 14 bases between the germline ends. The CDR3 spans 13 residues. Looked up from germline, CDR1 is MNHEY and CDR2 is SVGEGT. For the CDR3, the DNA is TGTGCCAGCAGCTTGGGGGGTTCGAACGAGCAGTACTTC. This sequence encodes CASSLGGSNEQYF.

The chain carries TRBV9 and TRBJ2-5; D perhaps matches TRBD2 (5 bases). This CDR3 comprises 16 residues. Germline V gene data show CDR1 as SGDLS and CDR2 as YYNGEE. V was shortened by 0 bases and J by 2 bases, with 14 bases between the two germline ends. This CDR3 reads CASSVGASGSQETQYF. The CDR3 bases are TGTGCCAGCAGCGTAGGAGCTTCGGGGTCTCAAGAGACCCAGTACTTC.

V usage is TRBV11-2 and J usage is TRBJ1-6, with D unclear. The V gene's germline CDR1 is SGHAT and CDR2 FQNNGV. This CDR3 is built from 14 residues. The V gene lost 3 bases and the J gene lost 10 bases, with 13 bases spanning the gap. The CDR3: CASSLGNQGSPLHF. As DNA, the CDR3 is TGTGCCAGCAGCTTGGGGAATCAAGGGTCACCCCTCCACTTT.

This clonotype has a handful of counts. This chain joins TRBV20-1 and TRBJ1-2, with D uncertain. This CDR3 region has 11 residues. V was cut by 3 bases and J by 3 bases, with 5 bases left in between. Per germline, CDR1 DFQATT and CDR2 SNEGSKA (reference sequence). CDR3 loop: CSASTDYGYTF. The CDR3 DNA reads TGCAGTGCTAGTACGGACTATGGCTACACCTTC.

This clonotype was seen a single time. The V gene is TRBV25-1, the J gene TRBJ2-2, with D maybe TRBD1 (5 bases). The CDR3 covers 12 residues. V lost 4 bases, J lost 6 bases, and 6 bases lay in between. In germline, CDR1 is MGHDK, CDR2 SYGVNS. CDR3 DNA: TGTGCCAGCAGTGTGGGGCCCGGGGAGCTGTTTTTT. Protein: CASSVGPGELFF.